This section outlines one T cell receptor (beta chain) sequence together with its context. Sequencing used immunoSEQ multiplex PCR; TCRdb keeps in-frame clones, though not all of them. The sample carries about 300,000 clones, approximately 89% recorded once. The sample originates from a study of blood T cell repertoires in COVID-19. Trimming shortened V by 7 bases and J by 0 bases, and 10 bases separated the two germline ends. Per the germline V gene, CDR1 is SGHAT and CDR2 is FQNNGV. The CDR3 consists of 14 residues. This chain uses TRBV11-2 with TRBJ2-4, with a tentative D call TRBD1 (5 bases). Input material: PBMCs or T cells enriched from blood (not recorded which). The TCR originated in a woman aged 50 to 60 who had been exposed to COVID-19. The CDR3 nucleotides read TGTGCCAGCAACCCAGGGATAGCCAAAAACATTCAGTACTTC. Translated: CASNPGIAKNIQYF.